The 10 T cell receptor beta chains listed next were all sequenced from one sample in a study of cytotoxic CD8 clonotypes in ibrutinib-treated CLL. The repertoire was sequenced with immunoSEQ multiplex PCR; TCRdb's copy has only in-frame clones and lacks some. Of 25,000 or so clones in the sample, about 62% were seen once. This specimen was PBMCs, taken before ibrutinib treatment. These receptors were obtained from a human donor with chronic lymphocytic leukemia.

The rearrangement joins TRBV6-8 to TRBJ1-1; D unresolved. Germline assignment: CDR1 MNHGY and CDR2 SAAAGT. The V end lost 5 bases, the J end lost 1 base, and 14 bases lay between the germline ends. This CDR3 contains 15 residues. Written as DNA, the CDR3 is TGTGCCAGCAGTCTTTGGTGGCAAACGAACACTGAAGCTTTCTTT. It is translated as CASSLWWQTNTEAFF.

This chain uses TRBV19 with TRBJ2-1, with a possible D match to TRBD1 (5 bases). Germline loops: CDR1 LNHDA, CDR2 SQIVND (reference sequence). Trimming stripped 4 bases from V and 4 bases from J, with 11 bases between. The CDR3 spans 14 residues. CDR3 sequence: CASSTLRQYNEQFF. CDR3 DNA: TGTGCCAGTAGTACCCTCAGACAGTACAATGAGCAGTTCTTC.

This clone was counted between two and nine times. The CDR3 region has the DNA TGTGCCAGCCCTGCTCGGCCAGCAACTAATGAAAAACTGTTTTTT. Amino acids: CASPARPATNEKLFF. The rearrangement uses TRBV6-5 and TRBJ1-4; D uncertain. V was pared by 8 bases and J by 0 bases, with 13 bases between. Looked up from germline, CDR1 is MNHEY and CDR2 is SVGAGI. This CDR3 is built from 15 residues.

The sample holds a few counts of this clone. The CDR3 reads CASSEGADTGELFF. The CDR3 DNA reads TGTGCCAGCAGTGAAGGTGCGGACACCGGGGAGCTGTTTTTT. The rearrangement links TRBV6-1 to TRBJ2-2; unclear D gene. Germline CDR1 and CDR2: MNHNS and SASEGT. V lost 1 base and J 3 bases, leaving 6 bases between the germline ends. This CDR3 has 14 amino acids.

This chain links TRBV19 with TRBJ1-5, with a possible D match to TRBD1 (6 bases). CDR3 length equals 16 residues. V lost 5 bases, J lost 2 bases, and 16 bases lay in between. The germline V gene encodes CDR1 LNHDA and CDR2 SQIVND (reference sequence). The CDR3 DNA sequence: TGTGCCAGTAGTTGGGGAGGCAGGGGCGGCAATCAGCCCCAGCATTTT. Translation gives CASSWGGRGGNQPQHF.

In DNA form, the CDR3 reads TGTGCCAGCAGTTCTAGGCCGGGGTCGGGGCAGCCCCAGCATTTT. Residues: CASSSRPGSGQPQHF. V gene TRBV6-6 combines with J gene TRBJ1-5; no reliable D call. The germline gives CDR1 MNHNY, CDR2 SVGAGI (reference sequence). This CDR3 has 15 amino acids. Deletions cut 4 bases from V and 7 bases from J, with 17 bases between.

The chain has TRBV6-5 and TRBJ1-1, with TRBD1 as a possible D gene (5 bases). This CDR3 is built from 14 residues. The germline V gene has CDR1 MNHEY and CDR2 SVGAGI. V was trimmed by 2 bases and J by 2 bases, leaving 9 bases between them. CDR3 nucleotide sequence: TGTGCCAGCAGTTACAAGGGGACCAACACTGAAGCTTTCTTT. Translated, it gives CASSYKGTNTEAFF.

The chain couples TRBV11-2 to TRBJ2-5; TRBD1 agrees at 11 bases. Germline V CDR1 and CDR2: SGHAT, FQNNGV. V shed 1 base, J shed 3 bases, and the junction held 4 bases outside the gene matches. The CDR3 spans 16 residues. The CDR3 here is CASSLGWTGGKETQYF. DNA for the CDR3: TGTGCCAGCAGCTTAGGTTGGACAGGGGGCAAAGAGACCCAGTACTTC.

The rearrangement uses TRBV5-6 and TRBJ1-1; the match to TRBD1 covers 11 bases. Germline V gene lookup returns CDR1 SGHDT and CDR2 YYEEEE. The ends lost 4 bases at V and 4 bases at J; junction bases unmatched: 9. The CDR3 contains 16 residues. The CDR3 DNA reads TGTGCCAGCAGCCCGGGACAGGGGGGCGGTGGCACTGAAGCTTTCTTT. Protein sequence: CASSPGQGGGGTEAFF.

The CDR3: CASSLRSGGRETQYF. CDR3 in DNA: TGTGCCAGCAGCCTGAGGAGCGGGGGCCGGGAGACCCAGTACTTC. V is TRBV9 and J is TRBJ2-5, with 8 nucleotides matching TRBD2. The V gene end was trimmed by 4 bases and the J gene end by 5 bases; junction bases not matched to a gene: 10. There are 15 residues in the CDR3. Germline CDR1 SGDLS, CDR2 YYNGEE.